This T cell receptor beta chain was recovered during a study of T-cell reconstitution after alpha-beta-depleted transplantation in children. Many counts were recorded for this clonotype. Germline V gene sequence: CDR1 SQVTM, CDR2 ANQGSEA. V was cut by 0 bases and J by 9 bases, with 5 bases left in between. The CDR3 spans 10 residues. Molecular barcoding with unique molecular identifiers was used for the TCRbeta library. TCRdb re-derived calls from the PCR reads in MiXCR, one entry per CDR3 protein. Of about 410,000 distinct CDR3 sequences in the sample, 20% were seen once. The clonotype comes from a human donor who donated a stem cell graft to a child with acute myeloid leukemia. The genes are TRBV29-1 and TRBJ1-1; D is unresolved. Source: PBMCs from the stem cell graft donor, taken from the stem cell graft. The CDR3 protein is CSVEDKKAFF. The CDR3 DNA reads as TGCAGCGTTGAAGATAAGAAAGCTTTCTTT.